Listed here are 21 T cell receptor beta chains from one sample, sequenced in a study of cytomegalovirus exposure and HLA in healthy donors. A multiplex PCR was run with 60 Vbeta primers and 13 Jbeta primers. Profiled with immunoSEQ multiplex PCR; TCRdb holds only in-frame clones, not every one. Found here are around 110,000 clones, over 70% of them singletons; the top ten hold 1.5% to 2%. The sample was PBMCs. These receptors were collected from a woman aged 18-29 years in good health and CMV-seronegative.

Written as DNA, the CDR3 is TGTGCCAGCAGTTACGCCATGAGCTCCTACAATGAGCAGTTCTTC. Translation: CASSYAMSSYNEQFF. The chain combines TRBV6-5 with TRBJ2-1, with D uncertain. The CDR3 loop spans 15 amino acids. With 2 bases removed from V and 0 bases from J, the gap between germline ends came to 8 bases. CDR1 is MNHEY and CDR2 is SVGAGI in the germline V gene.

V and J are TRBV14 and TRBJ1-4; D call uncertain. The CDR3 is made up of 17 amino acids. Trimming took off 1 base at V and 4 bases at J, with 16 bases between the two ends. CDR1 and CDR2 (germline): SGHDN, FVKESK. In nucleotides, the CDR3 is TGTGCCAGCAGCCAAGGATGGCCAGAGACTAATAATGAAAAACTGTTTTTT. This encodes CASSQGWPETNNEKLFF.

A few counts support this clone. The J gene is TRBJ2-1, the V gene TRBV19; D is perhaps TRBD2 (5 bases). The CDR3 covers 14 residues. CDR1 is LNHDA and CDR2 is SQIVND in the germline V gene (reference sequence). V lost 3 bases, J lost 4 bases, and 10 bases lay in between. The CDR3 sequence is CASSIWGVYNEQFF. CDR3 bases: TGTGCCAGTAGTATCTGGGGAGTTTACAATGAGCAGTTCTTC.

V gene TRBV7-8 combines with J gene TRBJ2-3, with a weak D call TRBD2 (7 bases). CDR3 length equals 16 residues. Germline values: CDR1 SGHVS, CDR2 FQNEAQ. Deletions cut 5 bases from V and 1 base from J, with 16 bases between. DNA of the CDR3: TGTGCCAGCAGCCCTCTGGGAGGGGGTCGCACAGATACGCAGTATTTT. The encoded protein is CASSPLGGGRTDTQYF.

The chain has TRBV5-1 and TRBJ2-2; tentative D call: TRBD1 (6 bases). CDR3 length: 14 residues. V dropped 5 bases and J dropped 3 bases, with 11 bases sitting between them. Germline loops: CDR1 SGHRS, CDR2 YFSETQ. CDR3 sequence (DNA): TGCGCCAGCAGGGTGGGACACGACACCGGGGAGCTGTTTTTT. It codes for CASRVGHDTGELFF.

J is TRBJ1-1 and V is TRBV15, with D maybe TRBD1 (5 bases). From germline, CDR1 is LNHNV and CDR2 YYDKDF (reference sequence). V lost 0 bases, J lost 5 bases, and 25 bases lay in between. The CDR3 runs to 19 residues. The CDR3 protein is CATSRERGVTDRRRTEAFF. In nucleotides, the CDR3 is TGTGCCACCAGCAGAGAGCGGGGGGTCACCGACAGAAGAAGGACTGAAGCTTTCTTT.

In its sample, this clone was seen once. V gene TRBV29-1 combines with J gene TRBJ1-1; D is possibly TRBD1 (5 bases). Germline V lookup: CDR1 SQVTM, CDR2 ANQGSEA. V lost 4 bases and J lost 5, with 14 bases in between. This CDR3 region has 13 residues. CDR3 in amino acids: CSVGWGVGTEAFF. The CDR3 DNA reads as TGCAGCGTTGGTTGGGGGGTTGGGACTGAAGCTTTCTTT.

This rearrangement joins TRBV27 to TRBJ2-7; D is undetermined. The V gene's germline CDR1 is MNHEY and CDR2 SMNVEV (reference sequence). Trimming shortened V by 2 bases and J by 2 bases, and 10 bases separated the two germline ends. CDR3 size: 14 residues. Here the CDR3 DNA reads TGTGCCAGCAGTTTAGGCGGCGCCGCCTACGAGCAGTACTTC. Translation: CASSLGGAAYEQYF.

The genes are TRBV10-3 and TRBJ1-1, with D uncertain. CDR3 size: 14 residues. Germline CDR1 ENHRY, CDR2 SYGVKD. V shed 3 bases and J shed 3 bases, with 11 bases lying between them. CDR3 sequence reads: CAISDEGSDTEAFF. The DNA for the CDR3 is TGTGCCATCAGTGATGAGGGTTCGGACACTGAAGCTTTCTTT.

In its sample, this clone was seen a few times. CDR3 nucleotide sequence: TGTGCCAGCAGTGAAAATCGGGCTAGCGGTTACAATGAGCAGTTCTTC. Its translation is CASSENRASGYNEQFF. The chain joins TRBV25-1 to TRBJ2-1; 7 bases match TRBD2. Unmatched junction bases numbered 8, after V lost 2 bases and J lost 4 bases. The CDR3 is 16 amino acids. Germline CDR1 reads MGHDK; CDR2 reads SYGVNS.

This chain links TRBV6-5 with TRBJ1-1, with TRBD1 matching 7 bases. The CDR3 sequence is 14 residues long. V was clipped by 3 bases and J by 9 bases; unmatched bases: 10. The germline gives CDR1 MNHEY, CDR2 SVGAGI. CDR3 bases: TGTGCCAGCAGTTATGGACGGGGGACAGCCCAAGCTTTCTTT. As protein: CASSYGRGTAQAFF.

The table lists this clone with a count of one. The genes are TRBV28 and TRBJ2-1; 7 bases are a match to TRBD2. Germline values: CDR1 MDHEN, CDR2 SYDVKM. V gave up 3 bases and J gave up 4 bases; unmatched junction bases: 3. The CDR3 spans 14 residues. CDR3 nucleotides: TGTGCCAGCAGTTTTATCGGGGGGTACAATGAGCAGTTCTTC. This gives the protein CASSFIGGYNEQFF.

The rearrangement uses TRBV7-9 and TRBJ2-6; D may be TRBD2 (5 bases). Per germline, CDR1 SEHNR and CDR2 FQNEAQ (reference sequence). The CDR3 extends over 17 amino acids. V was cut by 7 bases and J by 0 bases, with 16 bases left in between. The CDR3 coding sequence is TGTGCCAGCACCCGCGGAGGCCCTAACTCTGGGGCCAACGTCCTGACTTTC. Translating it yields CASTRGGPNSGANVLTF.

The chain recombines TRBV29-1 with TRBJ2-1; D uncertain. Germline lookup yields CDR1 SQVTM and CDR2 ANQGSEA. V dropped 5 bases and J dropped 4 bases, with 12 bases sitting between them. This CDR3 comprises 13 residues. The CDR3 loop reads CSVTTATYNEQFF. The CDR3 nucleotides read TGCAGCGTTACCACCGCGACTTACAATGAGCAGTTCTTC.

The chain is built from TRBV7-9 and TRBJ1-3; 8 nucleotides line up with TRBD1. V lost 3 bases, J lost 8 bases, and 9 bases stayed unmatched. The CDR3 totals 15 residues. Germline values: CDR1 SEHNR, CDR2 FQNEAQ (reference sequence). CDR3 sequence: CASSFRTGPSDTIYF. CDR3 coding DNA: TGTGCCAGCAGCTTCCGGACAGGGCCATCGGACACCATATATTTT.

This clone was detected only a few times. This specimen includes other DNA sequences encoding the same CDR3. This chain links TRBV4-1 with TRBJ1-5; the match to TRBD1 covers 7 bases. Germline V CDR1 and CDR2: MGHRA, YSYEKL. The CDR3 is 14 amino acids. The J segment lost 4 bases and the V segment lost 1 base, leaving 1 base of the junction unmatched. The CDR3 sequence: CASSQAGGNQPQHF. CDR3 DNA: TGCGCCAGCAGCCAAGCAGGGGGTAATCAGCCCCAGCATTTT.

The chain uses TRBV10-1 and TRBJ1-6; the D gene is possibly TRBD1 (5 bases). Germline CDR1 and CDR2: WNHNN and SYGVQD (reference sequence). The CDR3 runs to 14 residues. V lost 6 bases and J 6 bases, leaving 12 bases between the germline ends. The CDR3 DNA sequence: TGCGCCAGCAGCGCGGGACGGCCTAATTCACCCCTCCACTTT. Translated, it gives CASSAGRPNSPLHF.

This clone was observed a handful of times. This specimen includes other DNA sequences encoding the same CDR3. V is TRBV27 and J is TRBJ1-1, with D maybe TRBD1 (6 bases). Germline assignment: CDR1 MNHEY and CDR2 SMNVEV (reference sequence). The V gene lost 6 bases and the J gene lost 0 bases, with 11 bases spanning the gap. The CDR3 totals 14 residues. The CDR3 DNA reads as TGTGCCAGCAGCCTACAGGGCTTGAACACTGAAGCTTTCTTT. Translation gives CASSLQGLNTEAFF.

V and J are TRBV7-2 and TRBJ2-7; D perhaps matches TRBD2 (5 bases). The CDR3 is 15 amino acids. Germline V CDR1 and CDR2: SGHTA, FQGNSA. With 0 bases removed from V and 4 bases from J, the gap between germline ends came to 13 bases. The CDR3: CASSLASGIGYEQYF. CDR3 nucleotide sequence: TGTGCCAGCAGCTTAGCTTCGGGGATCGGGTACGAGCAGTACTTC.

The CDR3, as DNA: TGTGCCTGGGTGTCAGGGGGCCTAAAGACCCAGTACTTC. Translation: CAWVSGGLKTQYF. The chain employs TRBV30 and TRBJ2-5; 8 bases are a match to TRBD1. The CDR3 runs to 13 residues. Germline lookup yields CDR1 GTSNPN and CDR2 SVGIG (reference sequence). V was pared by 5 bases and J by 6 bases, with 8 bases of the junction left unmatched.

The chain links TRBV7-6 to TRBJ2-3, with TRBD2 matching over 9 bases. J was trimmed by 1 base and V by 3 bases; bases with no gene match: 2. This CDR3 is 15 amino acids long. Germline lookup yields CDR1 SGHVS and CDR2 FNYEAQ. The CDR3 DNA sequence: TGTGCCAGCAGCTTTTTAGCGGGGGGCACAGATACGCAGTATTTT. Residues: CASSFLAGGTDTQYF.